This T cell receptor beta chain comes out of a study of shared clonotypes between healthy human individuals (dated by TCRdb to the early 2020s). A note on the overall study: The cohort included three men and a couple of women between 18 and 49 years of age. Per donor, three plates each were used for CD4 naive and CD4 memory, two for CD8 naive, and one for CD8 memory. To estimate repertoire size and how much clonotype sharing occurs between individuals, the study deeply sequenced the blood TCR repertoires of 4 to 6 healthy adults. To increase sequencing depth and limit assay-specific biases, TCR repertoire library preparation and sequencing were carried out by different laboratories using diverse techniques. Each donor's leukapheresis produced roughly between about 0.85 and 10 billion PBMCs. General study outcomes and caveats: Pairwise subsampling indicated that sequencing depth was expected to affect the degree of clonotype sharing among donors. When four donors were compared, the shared fraction of clonotypes was about 5.5% for naive CD4, over 3% for naive CD8, more than 2% for memory CD4, and 0.4% for memory CD8. Rarefaction of sorted-subset datasets indicated incomplete sequencing despite the large sequencing depth. Compared with non-shared clonotypes, the clonotypes found in all four sorted-subset donors had higher generation probabilities. Because the study included only a small number of donors, the genetic and exposure-history diversity represented was limited. Estimated clonotype richness was generally larger for naive than for memory subsets. Sampling was limited to blood, and TCR repertoires in tissue likely differ from TCR repertoires in blood.

CDR1 and CDR2 are drawn from the germline V gene: SNHLY, FYNNEI. Inclusive of the bounding cysteine and phenylalanine, the CDR3 is 13 residues long. CDR3 DNA only is kept here, 39 bases in frame from base 1. V has 6 bases trimmed and J has 2 bases trimmed; junction bases matching no gene number 2. A remark on this clone: Its antigen remains unidentified. It has no much larger one-base neighbor in the sample; base qualities were not kept. The sample contains more than one DNA sequence encoding this CDR3.

Using the deep immunoSEQ assay, multiplex PCR amplified TCR CDR3 regions from genomic DNA. Extracted genomic DNA from each cell subset was spread evenly across all wells of several immunoSEQ 96-well plates, with each plate serving as a replicate. For sorted subsets, approximately 190 ng of genomic DNA, equivalent to 25,000 to 35,000 T cell genomes, went into each replicate PCR. Purified libraries were measured with a Qubit 3.0 fluorometer, size-checked on a Bioanalyzer 2100, and measured again with the KAPA Library Quantification kit. Every immunoSEQ 96-well plate was sequenced on a dedicated single-read 150-cycle Illumina NextSeq 550 flow cell. The study's own analysis went as follows. Because the immunoSEQ output included only junctional sequences and no quality scores, the filtering could not be the same as the filtering used for full-length reads. To assign V/J genes and CDR3, sequences were annotated against IMGT germline references using PyIR, a Python wrapper for IgBLAST v1.9. Any read was removed if the V/J assignment was weak (E-value above 1e-6), the CDR3 was missing, or the read contained stop codons, out-of-frame junctions, or ambiguous translated residues. V3J clonotypes were defined by identical inferred V gene, J gene, and CDR3 amino acid sequence. The percentage overlap between two repertoires was calculated by dividing the number of shared unique clonotypes by the size of the smaller repertoire. Richness of each repertoire was evaluated using RTK rarefaction, the Chao1 estimator, and Recon v2.1 estimates of unobserved clonotypes. Generation probabilities were computed with OLGA for all TCRbeta clonotypes obtained by the gDNA method from a handful of donors. Here the immuneACCESS table is served through TCRdb, limited to in-frame sequences with V and J called. Missing clones are a known gap in these copies; in checked studies unresolved V genes cover under half, and the rest lacks a known reason. That table is the source of V, J and clone size, and D and trimming were worked out from the DNA. The sample table records around 2.3 million clones; around 95% of these occur just once. Around 0.13% of the sample comes from the top ten.

The donors were healthy, HIV-negative adults who had no recently reported acute infections or vaccinations. Every donor was a Caucasian adult residing in Nashville, Tennessee, USA. CD4+ T cells were enriched by magnetic negative selection, after which naive cells were positively selected on CD45RA and the negative fraction was taken as the memory subset. Blood was obtained by leukapheresis, after which PBMCs were separated by Ficoll-Histopaque density gradient centrifugation and cryopreserved in liquid nitrogen vapor phase. Purity and quantity of every magnetically sorted T cell population were checked by analytical flow cytometry. Genomic DNA was isolated from each sorted fraction and quantified by UV absorbance on a Nanodrop 2000c.

Sequencing was performed on naive CD4+ T cells sorted from blood. The sample's cell subset or site label, in plain terms: CD45RA+ positively selected. This TCR derives from a man aged 18 to 35 in good health. This receptor chain uses TRBV2 and TRBJ2-3; TRBD2 fits 7 bases in the junction. The DNA sequence is as follows: TGTGCCAGCAGCGAGCGGGACACAGATACGCAGTATTTT. Its protein product is CASSERDTDTQYF.